What follows are 26 T cell receptor beta chains derived from one specimen sequenced in a study of metastatic and nonmetastatic thyroid tumors (dated by TCRdb to the early 2020s). The protocol used for the library was PCR. For sequencing, an Illumina HiSeq 4000 was employed. The public reads were reanalyzed by TCRdb: fastp trimming at Q25, MiXCR alignment, in-frame beta chains only. The sample table lists some 10,000 clones, roughly 30% of them with a count of one. Roughly 16% of the sample is taken by the ten largest. None of the patients had been given any treatment before thyroid surgery. The specimen sequenced was tumor tissue. These receptors were obtained from a female donor with papillary thyroid cancer or a benign thyroid nodule (not recorded which). Some clones in this sample may be carry-over from other donors' samples.

By its share, this clone is medium-sized. The rearrangement links TRBV12-3 or TRBV12-4 to TRBJ1-3, with TRBD1 as a possible D gene (6 bases). The V and J ends lost 6 bases and 2 bases respectively, with 14 bases between them. The CDR3 is 15 amino acids. The CDR3 DNA is TGTGCCAGCAGCCTTAGAGGGGGGACTGGAAACACCATATATTTT. Translation gives CASSLRGGTGNTIYF.

This clone was seen more than once but under ten times. The chain recombines TRBV5-1 with TRBJ2-6; TRBD1 agrees at 8 bases. CDR3 size: 15 residues. Unmatched junction bases numbered 1, after V lost 4 bases and J lost 1 base. Germline V lookup: CDR1 SGHRS, CDR2 YFSETQ. The CDR3 region is CASSDRGSGANVLTF. In nucleotides, the CDR3 is TGCGCCAGCAGCGACAGGGGATCTGGGGCCAACGTCCTGACTTTC.

Relative to its sample, this clone is medium-sized. V is TRBV7-9 and J is TRBJ2-5; D is unclear. This CDR3 spans 15 amino acids. In germline, CDR1 is SEHNR, CDR2 FQNEAQ (reference sequence). Trimming shortened V by 2 bases and J by 2 bases, and 12 bases separated the two germline ends. The CDR3 loop is CASSLQFSQQETQYF. CDR3 bases: TGTGCCAGCAGCTTACAGTTCAGCCAGCAAGAGACCCAGTACTTC.

This clone was observed at least ten times. A much more abundant neighbour one base away suggests this may be a read error. V gene TRBV7-3 combines with J gene TRBJ2-1; 7 bases agree with TRBD1. The germline V gene encodes CDR1 SGHTA and CDR2 FQGTGA. The CDR3 length is 15 residues. The CDR3 region has the DNA TGTGCCAGCAGCTTGACAGGGAGCTCCTACAGTGAGCAGTTCTTC. This gives the protein CASSLTGSSYSEQFF.

The J gene is TRBJ2-7, the V gene TRBV6-1; 10 bases fit TRBD2. Trimming took 0 bases from V and 4 from J; bases not matched to a gene: 3. This CDR3 comprises 15 residues. Germline-derived CDR1 and CDR2 are MNHNS and SASEGT. The CDR3 loop is CASSEAEAGGYEQYF. CDR3 DNA: TGTGCCAGCAGTGAAGCGGAAGCGGGAGGGTACGAGCAGTACTTC.

V and J are TRBV15 and TRBJ2-7; either TRBD1 or TRBD2 may fit D (7 bases each). V lost 3 bases and J 5 bases, leaving 11 bases between the germline ends. The germline V gene encodes CDR1 LNHNV and CDR2 YYDKDF (reference sequence). This CDR3 contains 13 residues. The CDR3 DNA sequence: TGTGCCACCAGCAGGGGGGGGACAGACGAGCAGTACTTC. Amino acid sequence: CATSRGGTDEQYF.

This clone was picked up a small number of times. The chain joins TRBV6-1 to TRBJ2-7; D unclear. Germline V gene sequence: CDR1 MNHNS, CDR2 SASEGT. This CDR3 is built from 14 residues. V shed 7 bases and J shed 0 bases, with 13 bases lying between them. The CDR3 DNA is TGTGCCAGCAAAGAACAGTATAGCTCCTACGAGCAGTACTTC. Its translation is CASKEQYSSYEQYF.

The J gene is TRBJ1-5, the V gene TRBV19; D ambiguous. The CDR3 is made up of 15 amino acids. Germline CDR1 reads LNHDA; CDR2 reads SQIVND (reference sequence). With 2 bases removed from V and 1 base from J, the gap between germline ends came to 9 bases. The CDR3, as DNA: TGTGCCAGTAGTATAAGTAGGGAGAGCAATCAGCCCCAGCATTTT. This sequence encodes CASSISRESNQPQHF.

This clone was detected only a few times. The chain is built from TRBV6-1 and TRBJ1-1; a weak D match, TRBD1 (5 bases). The CDR3 runs 14 residues. Trimming took off 5 bases at V and 1 base at J, with 11 bases between the two ends. Germline V gene data show CDR1 as MNHNS and CDR2 as SASEGT. DNA for the CDR3: TGTGCCAGCAGTTCCCATACAGGGAACACTGAAGCTTTCTTT. Translating gives CASSSHTGNTEAFF.

The V call is TRBV6-1, the J call TRBJ1-2; D may be TRBD1 (6 bases). V was shortened by 7 bases and J by 6 bases, with 18 bases between the two germline ends. Germline CDR1 and CDR2: MNHNS and SASEGT. The CDR3 runs 14 residues. The CDR3 protein is CASIEWTAQDGYTF. Here the CDR3 DNA reads TGTGCCAGCATCGAGTGGACAGCCCAGGATGGCTACACCTTC.

This clone was seen only a few times. V gene TRBV12-3 or TRBV12-4 combines with J gene TRBJ2-7; D unclear. V was shortened by 3 bases and J by 0 bases, with 12 bases between the two germline ends. The CDR3 runs to 15 residues. The CDR3 protein is CASSLGFSASYEQYF. CDR3 DNA: TGTGCCAGCAGTTTGGGGTTCAGCGCCTCCTACGAGCAGTACTTC.

This clone was seen at least ten times. DNA for the CDR3: TGTGCCAGCAGGATGGACAGCTACTCTGGAAACACCATATATTTT. It encodes CASRMDSYSGNTIYF. The chain joins TRBV2 to TRBJ1-3, with TRBD1 as a possible D gene (6 bases). V shed 6 bases and J shed 0 bases, with 12 bases lying between them. Germline-derived CDR1 and CDR2 are SNHLY and FYNNEI. This CDR3 spans 15 amino acids.

The V call is TRBV28, the J call TRBJ1-2, with TRBD1 matching over 9 bases. Germline-derived CDR1 and CDR2 are MDHEN and SYDVKM. V gave up 5 bases and J gave up 5 bases; unmatched junction bases: 9. The length of the CDR3 is 15 residues. Here the CDR3 reads CASSPGTGHLYGYTF. The CDR3 DNA sequence: TGTGCCAGCAGTCCCGGGACAGGGCACCTGTATGGCTACACCTTC.

The chain joins TRBV16 to TRBJ2-2; 11 positions agree with TRBD1. This CDR3 contains 17 residues. After removal of 2 bases from V and 5 bases from J, the junction contained 7 bases not matched to a gene. CDR1 and CDR2 (germline): KGHSY, FQNENV. In DNA, the CDR3 is TGTGCCAGCAGCCAAGTTGGGACAGGGGGATTAACCGGGGAGCTGTTTTTT. Its protein is CASSQVGTGGLTGELFF.

The rearrangement joins TRBV5-1 to TRBJ2-5, with 7 bases fitting TRBD2. Germline CDR1 SGHRS, CDR2 YFSETQ. J gave up 0 bases and V 3 bases, and 8 bases lay outside the gene matches. The length of the CDR3 is 16 residues. CDR3 in DNA: TGCGCCAGCAGCTCCATAGCGGGTGGGAACCAAGAGACCCAGTACTTC. Translated, it gives CASSSIAGGNQETQYF.

This clone was seen more than once but under ten times. This chain connects TRBV6-5 to TRBJ1-1, with 9 nucleotides matching TRBD1. The CDR3 runs to 13 residues. The J segment lost 7 bases and the V segment lost 2 bases, leaving 2 bases of the junction unmatched. Germline V CDR1 and CDR2: MNHEY, SVGAGI. CDR3 sequence (DNA): TGTGCCAGCAGTTACAACAGGGGGCATGAAGCTTTCTTT. Its translation is CASSYNRGHEAFF.

The chain carries TRBV28 and TRBJ2-1; D may be TRBD1 (5 bases). CDR3 length: 13 residues. Deletions cut 3 bases from V and 15 bases from J, with 18 bases between. From germline, CDR1 is MDHEN and CDR2 SYDVKM. The CDR3 sequence: CASSLISGRQGFF. In DNA, the CDR3 is TGTGCCAGCAGTTTGATTTCTGGGCGGCAGGGGTTCTTC.

This rearrangement joins TRBV10-3 to TRBJ2-5, with 11 bases that match TRBD1. Germline CDR1 reads ENHRY; CDR2 reads SYGVKD. The CDR3 sequence is 15 residues long. Trimming took 7 bases from V and 5 from J; bases not matched to a gene: 9. The DNA for the CDR3 is TGTGCCATCAATGCCGGGACAGGGGGAAGGGAGACCCAGTACTTC. The encoded protein is CAINAGTGGRETQYF.

This clone is medium-sized (0.01 to 0.1%) by share. The chain employs TRBV2 and TRBJ1-2; 9 bases line up with TRBD1. J was trimmed by 4 bases and V by 11 bases; bases with no gene match: 8. There are 13 residues in the CDR3. CDR1 and CDR2 from the germline V gene are SNHLY and FYNNEI. CDR3 sequence (DNA): TGTGCCGGCCGCCGGGGACAGGGCTATGGCTACACCTTC. Translating it yields CAGRRGQGYGYTF.

This chain connects TRBV30 to TRBJ1-2; the match to TRBD1 covers 9 bases. V shed 3 bases, J shed 4 bases, and the junction held 9 bases outside the gene matches. The CDR3 loop spans 15 amino acids. Germline V gene lookup returns CDR1 GTSNPN and CDR2 SVGIG (reference sequence). DNA of the CDR3: TGTGCCTGGAGCCGAGAAGGGACAGGGCTCTATGGCTACACCTTC. Translation gives CAWSREGTGLYGYTF.

This chain links TRBV6-5 with TRBJ1-6, with D maybe TRBD1 (6 bases). Germline CDR1 MNHEY, CDR2 SVGAGI. There are 14 residues in the CDR3. Trimming stripped 4 bases from V and 7 bases from J, with 11 bases between. The CDR3 region is CASSSWQGNSPLHF. DNA for the CDR3: TGTGCCAGCAGTTCCTGGCAGGGGAATTCACCCCTCCACTTT.

This clone was observed a handful of times. This chain uses TRBV5-1 with TRBJ1-1; D perhaps matches TRBD1 (6 bases). With 1 base removed from V and 14 bases from J, the gap between germline ends came to 18 bases. Germline loops: CDR1 SGHRS, CDR2 YFSETQ. The CDR3 is 13 residues long. Here the CDR3 reads CASSLSPQDSFFF. DNA of the CDR3: TGCGCCAGCAGCTTGAGTCCCCAGGACAGCTTCTTCTTT.

The chain links TRBV20-1 to TRBJ1-1, with 7 nucleotides matching TRBD1. The germline V gene has CDR1 DFQATT and CDR2 SNEGSKA (reference sequence). With 3 bases clipped from V and 3 bases from J, the junction kept 4 bases outside the gene matches. The CDR3 totals 13 residues. The CDR3 reads CSARTGIHTEAFF. The CDR3 DNA reads TGCAGTGCTAGGACAGGGATTCACACTGAAGCTTTCTTT.

This clone was found many times. The chain links TRBV6-2 or TRBV6-3 to TRBJ2-3, with TRBD1 as a possible D gene (6 bases). The ends were cut back, 2 bases at V and 0 bases at J, with 21 bases in the middle. CDR1 is MNHEY and CDR2 is SVGEGT in the germline V gene. The CDR3 consists of 19 residues. CDR3 nucleotides: TGTGCCAGCAGTTACCAACCCATGGGACACCTCACTAGCACAGATACGCAGTATTTT. As protein: CASSYQPMGHLTSTDTQYF.

The rearrangement uses TRBV28 and TRBJ1-2, with 7 bases identical to TRBD1. This CDR3 has 13 amino acids. Germline lookup yields CDR1 MDHEN and CDR2 SYDVKM. The V gene end was trimmed by 4 bases and the J gene end by 4 bases; junction bases not matched to a gene: 3. The chain's CDR3 is CASSSRDSYGYTF. The CDR3 nucleotides read TGTGCCAGCAGTTCTCGGGACAGCTATGGCTACACCTTC.

Relative to its sample, this clone is medium-sized (0.01 to 0.1%). The chain joins TRBV28 to TRBJ2-7; 8 bases map to TRBD1. V lost 5 bases and J lost 6; bases outside the gene matches: 9. CDR1 and CDR2 (germline): MDHEN, SYDVKM. CDR3 length: 14 amino acids. The CDR3 bases are TGTGCCAGCAGTCCTTGGACAGGGACCGCCGAGCAGTACTTC. It encodes CASSPWTGTAEQYF.